These 5 T cell receptor beta chains came from one sample sequenced in a study of blood T cell repertoires in COVID-19. The protocol was immunoSEQ multiplex PCR, while the TCRdb copy is restricted to in-frame clones and leaves out a portion. Seen here are 120,000 to 150,000 clones, around four fifths observed once, and the top ten hold 3%. The sequenced sample consisted of peripheral blood. These receptor sequences come from a woman aged 40 to 55 with active or convalescent COVID-19.

The CDR3 loop reads CASSLSGDRGVGQPQHF. The CDR3 DNA reads TGTGCCAGCAGTTTATCGGGGGACAGGGGAGTAGGTCAGCCCCAGCATTTT. The chain recombines TRBV27 with TRBJ1-5, with 10 bases that match TRBD1. V lost 0 bases, J lost 6 bases, and 8 bases stayed unmatched. The CDR3 runs 17 residues. CDR1 and CDR2 from the germline V gene are MNHEY and SMNVEV (reference sequence).

The chain uses TRBV27 and TRBJ2-7; 8 positions match TRBD2. J lost 1 base, V lost 5 bases, and 7 bases had no gene match. The CDR3 consists of 15 residues. From germline, CDR1 is MNHEY and CDR2 SMNVEV (reference sequence). CDR3 nucleotides: TGTGCCAGCAGTCCCCGACTAGCGCGGTCCTACGAGCAGTACTTC. It translates to CASSPRLARSYEQYF.

The sample holds one count of this clone. The chain uses TRBV28 and TRBJ2-1, with 16 bases identical to TRBD2. The CDR3 covers 18 residues. CDR1 is MDHEN and CDR2 is SYDVKM in the germline V gene. Losses at the gene ends were 8 bases for V and 10 bases for J; bases not matched to a gene: 17. The CDR3 sequence is CASLKPGTSGRASREQFF. The CDR3 DNA follows: TGTGCCAGCTTAAAACCCGGGACTAGCGGGAGGGCCTCTAGGGAGCAGTTCTTC.

The V gene is TRBV10-2, the J gene TRBJ2-2, with 10 bases matching TRBD1. CDR3 length equals 14 residues. The V and J ends lost 6 bases and 6 bases, in that order; junction bases with no gene match: 4. CDR1 is WSHSY, CDR2 SAAADI, per germline. CDR3 sequence (DNA): TGCGCCAGCAGGACGACAGGGGGCCCCGGGGAGCTGTTTTTT. It translates to CASRTTGGPGELFF.

This clone was detected once. V usage is TRBV7-8 and J usage is TRBJ1-1; D is unclear. Trimming took off 2 bases at V and 8 bases at J, with 18 bases between the two ends. CDR3 size: 15 residues. Germline assignment: CDR1 SGHVS and CDR2 FQNEAQ. The CDR3 spells CASSLTSYIGGEAFF. For the CDR3, the DNA is TGTGCCAGCAGCTTAACTTCCTATATAGGCGGAGAAGCTTTCTTT. Supplemented by reference TRBV7-8 and TRBJ1-1, the full variable domain reads GAGVSQSPRYKVAKRGQDVALRCDPISGHVSLFWYQQALGQGPEFLTYFQNEAQLDKSGLPSDRFFAERPEGSVSTLKIQRTQQEDSAVYLCASSLTSYIGGEAFFGQGTRLTVV.